This T cell receptor (beta chain) was documented in a study of cytomegalovirus exposure and HLA in healthy donors. A word on this clone: This same CDR3 is encoded by further DNA sequences in the sample.

Profiling relied on immunoSEQ multiplex PCR, and the TCRdb table lists in-frame clones only, not all of them. The top ten clones hold about 1% of a sample with approximately 260,000 clones, about 86% of them seen once. The CDR3 length is 15 residues. V shed 0 bases, J shed 2 bases, and the junction held 2 bases outside the gene matches. The germline CDR1 and CDR2 sequences are MNHEY and SVGAGI. Material: PBMCs. The chain uses TRBV6-5 and TRBJ2-7; 9 nucleotides align to TRBD2. This TCR was sampled from a woman in her late teens or twenties in good health and CMV-seronegative. This chain's CDR3 is CASSYSSGSPYEQYF. DNA for the CDR3: TGTGCCAGCAGTTACTCTAGCGGGAGCCCCTACGAGCAGTACTTC.